This T cell receptor (beta chain) was captured by sequencing in a study of CD8 T cells in Susac syndrome. V lost 4 bases to trimming and J lost 7 bases; unmatched junction nucleotides: 6. The germline gives CDR1 MNHEY, CDR2 SMNVEV (reference sequence). The CDR3 loop spans 14 amino acids. The RNA input was about 0.45 to 1 ug, and it was reverse transcribed with random hexamers. TCR beta CDR3 was amplified by immunoSEQ covering 54 Vbeta and 13 Jbeta. TCRdb reanalysed the immunoSEQ multiplex PCR reads using MiXCR and keeps one entry per CDR3 protein. The sample contains some 170,000 distinct CDR3 sequences, roughly 95% of which appear only once. The multiple sclerosis control cohort comprised treatment-naive individuals presenting with stable or active relapsing-remitting disease. TEMRA cells were FACS-enriched, with CD8+ and CD4+ T cells isolated negatively.

This sequence joins TRBV27 and TRBJ1-2; 10 bases match TRBD1. The sequence came from a human donor with multiple sclerosis. Sequences were obtained from CD4+ T cells from PBMCs. This chain's CDR3 is CASSSLRTGGGYTF. The CDR3, as DNA: TGTGCCAGCAGTTCATTAAGGACAGGGGGTGGCTACACCTTC.